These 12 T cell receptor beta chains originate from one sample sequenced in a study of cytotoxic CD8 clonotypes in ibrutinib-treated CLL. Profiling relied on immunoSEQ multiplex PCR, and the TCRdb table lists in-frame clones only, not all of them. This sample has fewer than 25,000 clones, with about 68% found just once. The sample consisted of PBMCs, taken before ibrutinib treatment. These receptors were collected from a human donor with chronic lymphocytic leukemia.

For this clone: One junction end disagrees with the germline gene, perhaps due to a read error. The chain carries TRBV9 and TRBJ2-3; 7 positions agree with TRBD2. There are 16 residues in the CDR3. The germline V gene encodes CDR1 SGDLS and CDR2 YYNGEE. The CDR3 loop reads CVSSARTSLVTDTQYF. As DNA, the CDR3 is TGTGTCAGCAGCGCCCGGACTAGTCTTGTCACAGATACGCAGTATTTT.

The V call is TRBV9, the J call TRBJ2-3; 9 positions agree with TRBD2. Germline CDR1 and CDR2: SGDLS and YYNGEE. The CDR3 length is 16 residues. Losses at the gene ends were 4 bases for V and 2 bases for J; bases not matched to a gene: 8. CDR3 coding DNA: TGTGCCAGCAGCCCTCGACTAGCGGACCCCACAGATACGCAGTATTTT. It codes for CASSPRLADPTDTQYF. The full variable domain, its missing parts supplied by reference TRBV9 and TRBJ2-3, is DSGVTQTPKHLITATGQRVTLRCSPRSGDLSVYWYQQSLDQGLQFLIQYYNGEERAKGNILERFSAQQFPDLHSELNLSSLELGDSALYFCASSPRLADPTDTQYFGPGTRLTVL.

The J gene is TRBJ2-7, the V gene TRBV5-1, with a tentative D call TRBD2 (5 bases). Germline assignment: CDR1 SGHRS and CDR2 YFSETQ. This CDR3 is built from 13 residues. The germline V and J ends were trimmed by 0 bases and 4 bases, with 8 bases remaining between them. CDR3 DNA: TGCGCCAGCAGCTTGGAAACTAGGTACGAGCAGTACTTC. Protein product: CASSLETRYEQYF.

The CDR3, as DNA: TGCGCCAGCAGCTTGGGTATCCCAGGGGATACGCAGTATTTT. Residues: CASSLGIPGDTQYF. The V gene is TRBV5-1, the J gene TRBJ2-3, with D possibly matching TRBD1 (5 bases). CDR1 SGHRS and CDR2 YFSETQ come from the germline V gene. Trimming removed 0 bases at V and 6 bases at J, with 11 bases between. The CDR3 consists of 14 residues.

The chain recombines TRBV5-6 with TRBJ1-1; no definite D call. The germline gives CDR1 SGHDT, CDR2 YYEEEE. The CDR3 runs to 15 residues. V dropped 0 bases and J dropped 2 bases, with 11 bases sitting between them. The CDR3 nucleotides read TGTGCCAGCAGCTTGGCCCGGGCAGGAAACACTGAAGCTTTCTTT. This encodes CASSLARAGNTEAFF.

The CDR3 bases are TGTGCCAGCAGCTGGGTTATAACAGGAGGGGAAAAACTGTTTTTT. Amino acids: CASSWVITGGEKLFF. V and J are TRBV6-6 and TRBJ1-4; D is perhaps TRBD1 (5 bases). Looked up from germline, CDR1 is MNHNY and CDR2 is SVGAGI (reference sequence). This CDR3 contains 15 residues. V lost 6 bases to trimming and J lost 8 bases, with 19 bases between them.

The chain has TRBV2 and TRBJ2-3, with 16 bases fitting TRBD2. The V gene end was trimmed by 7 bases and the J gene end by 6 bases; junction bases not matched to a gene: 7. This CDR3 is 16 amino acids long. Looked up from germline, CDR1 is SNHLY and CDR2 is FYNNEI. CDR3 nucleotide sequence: TGTGCCAGCAATCTACAGGGACTAGCGGGAGGGGATACGCAGTATTTT. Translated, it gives CASNLQGLAGGDTQYF.

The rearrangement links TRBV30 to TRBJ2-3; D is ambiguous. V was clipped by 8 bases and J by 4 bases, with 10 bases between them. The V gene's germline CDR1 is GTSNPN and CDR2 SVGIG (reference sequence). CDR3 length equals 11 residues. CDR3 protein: CAALFADTQYF. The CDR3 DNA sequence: TGTGCCGCCCTATTTGCAGATACGCAGTATTTT.

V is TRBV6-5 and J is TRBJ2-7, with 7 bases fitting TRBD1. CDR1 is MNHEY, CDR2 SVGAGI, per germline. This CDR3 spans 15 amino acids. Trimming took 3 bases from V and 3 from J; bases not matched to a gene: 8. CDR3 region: CASSYKLGGGYEQYF. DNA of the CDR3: TGTGCCAGCAGTTATAAGCTAGGGGGCGGCTACGAGCAGTACTTC.

The CDR3 DNA sequence: TGTGCCAGCTCAACGGACAGGAACACTGAAGCTTTCTTT. This sequence encodes CASSTDRNTEAFF. The chain uses TRBV18 and TRBJ1-1, with D maybe TRBD1 (6 bases). CDR3 length: 13 amino acids. In germline, CDR1 is KGHSH, CDR2 LQKENI. Trimming took off 5 bases at V and 1 base at J, with 8 bases between the two ends.

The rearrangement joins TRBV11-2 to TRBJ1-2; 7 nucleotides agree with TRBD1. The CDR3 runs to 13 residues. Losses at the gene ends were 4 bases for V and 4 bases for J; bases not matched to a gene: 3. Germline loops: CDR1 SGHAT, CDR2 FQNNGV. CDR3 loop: CASSSDRVYGYTF. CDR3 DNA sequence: TGTGCCAGCAGCTCTGACAGGGTCTATGGCTACACCTTC.

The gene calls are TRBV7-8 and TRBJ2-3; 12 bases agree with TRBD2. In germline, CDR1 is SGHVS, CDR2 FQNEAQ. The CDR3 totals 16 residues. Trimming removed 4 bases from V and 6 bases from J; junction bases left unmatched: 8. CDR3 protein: CASSSGLAGFIDTQYF. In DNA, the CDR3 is TGTGCCAGCAGCTCTGGACTAGCGGGGTTTATTGATACGCAGTATTTT.